One and the same sample provided the 20 T cell receptor beta chains below, sequenced in a study of blood T cell repertoires in COVID-19. The repertoire was sequenced with immunoSEQ multiplex PCR; TCRdb's copy has only in-frame clones and lacks some. Of approximately 450,000 clones listed, 70% to 90% are singletons. Source material: PBMCs or T cells enriched from blood (not recorded which). The receptor source for this set is a woman between 18 and 29 years old with acute COVID-19.

This rearrangement joins TRBV3-1 (or the pseudogene TRBV3-2) to TRBJ1-2; 7 bases are a match to TRBD1. The trim removed 2 bases at V and 1 base at J, leaving 4 bases unmatched. The CDR3 is 15 amino acids. Germline assignment: CDR1 LGHDT and CDR2 YNNKEL (reference sequence). CDR3 region: CASSQPGQRNYGYTF. The CDR3 DNA reads as TGTGCCAGCAGCCAACCGGGACAGCGTAACTATGGCTACACCTTC.

The V call is TRBV15, the J call TRBJ1-4, with 8 nucleotides matching TRBD1. Germline CDR1 and CDR2: LNHNV and YYDKDF (reference sequence). Trimming cost V 0 bases and J 6 bases; bases outside gene matches: 6. The CDR3 has 16 amino acids. For the CDR3, the DNA is TGTGCCACCAGCAGAGATGACAGGACAGGGCATGAAAAACTGTTTTTT. This gives the protein CATSRDDRTGHEKLFF.

The CDR3 DNA reads TGTGCCAGCAGTTTGGGGGGTCAGCCCCAGCATTTT. This encodes CASSLGGQPQHF. The chain uses TRBV28 and TRBJ1-5, with TRBD1 as a possible D gene (5 bases). Germline CDR1 and CDR2: MDHEN and SYDVKM. The V gene lost 3 bases and the J gene lost 6 bases, with 6 bases spanning the gap. This CDR3 has 12 amino acids.

CDR3 protein: CASRVQGVNEQYF. CDR3 bases: TGTGCCAGCAGGGTTCAGGGCGTCAACGAGCAGTACTTC. J is TRBJ2-7 and V is TRBV28, with a weak D call TRBD1 (5 bases). Trimming removed 6 bases at V and 5 bases at J, with 14 bases between. The CDR3 totals 13 residues. Germline lookup yields CDR1 MDHEN and CDR2 SYDVKM.

This chain joins TRBV29-1 and TRBJ2-3; 9 positions match TRBD1. This CDR3 is 14 amino acids long. Germline loops: CDR1 SQVTM, CDR2 ANQGSEA. The trim removed 4 bases at V and 3 bases at J, leaving 5 bases unmatched. The DNA for the CDR3 is TGCAGCGTTGGGGACAGGGTTGTAACAGATACGCAGTATTTT. Translation gives CSVGDRVVTDTQYF.

The chain uses TRBV11-3 and TRBJ1-5; D is uncertain. In germline, CDR1 is SGHNT, CDR2 YENEEA. The CDR3 has 15 residues. V shed 1 base and J shed 4 bases, with 11 bases lying between them. This chain's CDR3 is CASSLGAGVNQPQHF. The CDR3 coding sequence is TGTGCCAGCAGCTTAGGGGCCGGGGTTAATCAGCCCCAGCATTTT.

The V and J genes are TRBV10-3 and TRBJ2-1; 12 bases map to TRBD2. This CDR3 comprises 18 residues. CDR1 and CDR2 (germline): ENHRY, SYGVKD. The V gene end was trimmed by 6 bases and the J gene end by 10 bases; junction bases not matched to a gene: 19. The CDR3 DNA sequence: TGTGCCATCAGGAGAACTAGCGGGGGGACTACTATGCGCGGGGAGCAGTTCTTC. The encoded protein is CAIRRTSGGTTMRGEQFF.

This clone was counted a few times. The J gene is TRBJ2-7, the V gene TRBV29-1; 13 positions match TRBD2. CDR3 length: 14 residues. CDR1 and CDR2 from the germline V gene are SQVTM and ANQGSEA. Losses at the gene ends were 6 bases for V and 4 bases for J; bases not matched to a gene: 6. CDR3 amino acids: CSVVTSGGAYEQYF. The CDR3, as DNA: TGCAGCGTCGTAACTAGCGGGGGGGCTTACGAGCAGTACTTC.

The gene calls are TRBV2 and TRBJ2-7; 9 bases are a match to TRBD1. CDR1 is SNHLY, CDR2 FYNNEI, per germline. J was trimmed by 6 bases and V by 4 bases; bases with no gene match: 7. This CDR3 is built from 14 residues. The CDR3 DNA sequence: TGTGCCAGCAGTGCCGGGACAGGGAATCTCGAGCAGTACTTC. It translates to CASSAGTGNLEQYF.

The chain has TRBV27 and TRBJ1-2, with D hard to call. Germline V gives CDR1 MNHEY, CDR2 SMNVEV (reference sequence). Trimming removed 5 bases at V and 4 bases at J, with 11 bases between. The CDR3 contains 13 residues. For the CDR3, the DNA is TGTGCCAGCAGTCCCGACACGAGCTATGGCTACACCTTC. Translating gives CASSPDTSYGYTF.

The rearrangement joins TRBV15 to TRBJ1-5, with D tentatively TRBD1 (5 bases). The V end was cut by 1 base, the J end by 2 bases, with 18 bases between. The germline V gene encodes CDR1 LNHNV and CDR2 YYDKDF (reference sequence). This CDR3 region has 18 residues. The CDR3, as DNA: TGTGCCACCAGCAGAGTTTGGACCCTCGGGACTGGCAATCAGCCCCAGCATTTT. Its translation: CATSRVWTLGTGNQPQHF.

The rearrangement joins TRBV10-3 to TRBJ1-1; TRBD1 matches at 8 bases. Losses at the gene ends were 9 bases for V and 2 bases for J; bases not matched to a gene: 8. Germline loops: CDR1 ENHRY, CDR2 SYGVKD. The CDR3 runs 14 residues. The CDR3 nucleotides are TGTGCCATACGGACAGGGAATAATAACACTGAAGCTTTCTTT. This gives the protein CAIRTGNNNTEAFF.

J is TRBJ1-2 and V is TRBV10-2; 8 bases are shared with TRBD1. The V gene end was trimmed by 2 bases and the J gene end by 3 bases; junction bases not matched to a gene: 2. Germline CDR1 reads WSHSY; CDR2 reads SAAADI. There are 14 residues in the CDR3. The CDR3 spells CASSEDRGYYGYTF. CDR3 nucleotides: TGCGCCAGCAGTGAGGACAGGGGCTACTATGGCTACACCTTC.

The rearrangement uses TRBV15 and TRBJ2-7; 7 bases are shared with TRBD2. CDR1 and CDR2 (germline): LNHNV, YYDKDF (reference sequence). The CDR3 length is 14 residues. Unmatched junction bases numbered 5, after V lost 0 bases and J lost 6 bases. The CDR3 DNA follows: TGTGCCACCAGCAGAGATTGGGAGGGAGGCGAGCAGTACTTC. It translates to CATSRDWEGGEQYF. Full variable domain (remainder filled in from reference TRBV15 and TRBJ2-7): DAMVIQNPRYQVTQFGKPVTLSCSQTLNHNVMYWYQQKSSQAPKLLFHYYDKDFNNEADTPDNFQSRRPNTSFCFLDIRSPGLGDTAMYLCATSRDWEGGEQYFGPGTRLTVT.

The J gene is TRBJ2-3, the V gene TRBV10-3, with 8 bases matching TRBD2. From germline, CDR1 is ENHRY and CDR2 SYGVKD. Germline trimming cut 8 bases from V and 1 base from J; bases unmatched to any gene: 2. CDR3 length: 13 residues. The CDR3 is CAILSGGTDTQYF. For the CDR3, the DNA is TGTGCCATCCTTAGCGGGGGCACAGATACGCAGTATTTT.

This clone has a handful of counts. The V call is TRBV5-1, the J call TRBJ2-2; no firm D call. This CDR3 is 11 amino acids long. Per the germline V gene, CDR1 is SGHRS and CDR2 is YFSETQ. The V gene lost 7 bases and the J gene lost 3 bases, with 4 bases spanning the gap. The DNA for the CDR3 is TGCGCCAGCTCCGACACCGGGGAGCTGTTTTTT. This codes for CASSDTGELFF.

V and J are TRBV6-1 and TRBJ2-1; D gene ambiguous. The germline V and J ends were trimmed by 0 bases and 3 bases, with 9 bases remaining between them. Germline CDR1 is MNHNS and CDR2 is SASEGT. The CDR3 consists of 15 residues. This CDR3 is CASSEARSFYNEQFF. CDR3 DNA: TGTGCCAGCAGTGAAGCGCGGTCCTTCTACAATGAGCAGTTCTTC.

The CDR3 loop reads CASSKVVAGIDGEQYF. The CDR3 nucleotides read TGTGCCAGCAGCAAAGTAGTAGCGGGAATCGATGGCGAGCAGTACTTC. The gene calls are TRBV9 and TRBJ2-7; TRBD2 matches at 8 bases. The CDR3 is 16 residues long. CDR1 is SGDLS and CDR2 is YYNGEE in the germline V gene. The ends lost 4 bases at V and 6 bases at J; junction bases unmatched: 15. The full variable domain, its missing parts supplied by reference TRBV9 and TRBJ2-7, is DSGVTQTPKHLITATGQRVTLRCSPRSGDLSVYWYQQSLDQGLQFLIQYYNGEERAKGNILERFSAQQFPDLHSELNLSSLELGDSALYFCASSKVVAGIDGEQYFGPGTRLTVT.

This clone was detected only once. Other nucleotide sequences from this sample produce the same CDR3. J is TRBJ2-3 and V is TRBV5-1, with 7 nucleotides matching TRBD1. CDR1 is SGHRS and CDR2 is YFSETQ in the germline V gene. The CDR3 spans 14 residues. V shed 0 bases, J shed 3 bases, and the junction held 1 base outside the gene matches. The CDR3 nucleotides are TGCGCCAGCAGCTTGGCACAGGGGACAGATACGCAGTATTTT. Translation: CASSLAQGTDTQYF.

The rearrangement joins TRBV27 to TRBJ2-1; 14 bases align to TRBD2. CDR1 is MNHEY, CDR2 SMNVEV, per germline (reference sequence). V lost 6 bases, J lost 6 bases, and 4 bases stayed unmatched. The CDR3 covers 15 residues. CDR3 bases: TGTGCCAGCAGCGACGGGACTAGCGGGAGCAATGAGCAGTTCTTC. This encodes CASSDGTSGSNEQFF.